This TCR beta chain was recorded in a study of shared clonotypes between healthy human individuals. Whole-study results and caveats: Clonotype sharing among donors, it was expected, would be affected by sequencing depth.

The CDR3 covers 15 residues. Between the trimmed V and J ends, which lost 7 bases and 0 bases, there was a span of 18 bases. Germline CDR1 is SQVTM and CDR2 is ANQGSEA. Within Nashville, Tennessee resided all donors, each a Caucasian adult. The genomic DNA of each subset was split evenly across several immunoSEQ plates. Data came from immunoSEQ multiplex PCR; TCRdb stores just in-frame clones and leaves some out. This sample has some 530,000 clones, with 70% to 85% found just once. Of note for this clone: Its target is not known.

This clonotype originated in a woman between 40 and 55 years old in good health. Some clones in this sample may be carry-over from other donors' samples. The V and J genes are TRBV29-1 and TRBJ1-1, with D possibly being TRBD1 (6 bases). Material for sequencing was PBMCs. CDR3 nucleotide sequence: TGCAGCGCCGCCGGGGGCGCAGGGCTGAACACTGAAGCTTTCTTT. It is translated as CSAAGGAGLNTEAFF.